Detailed here is one TCR beta chain. Its antigen remains unknown. This sample was taken from a study of cytomegalovirus exposure and HLA in healthy donors. Overall study findings and caveats: A later analysis linked a missense DCLRE1C variant to TCR beta V- and J-gene trimming. Associated with cytomegalovirus, according to the listing, were 150 to 200 TCR beta chains.

The study ran its PCR with 60 Vbeta and 13 Jbeta primers. The repertoire was sequenced with immunoSEQ multiplex PCR; TCRdb's copy has only in-frame clones and lacks some. Of more than 140,000 clones in the sample, roughly four fifths were seen once. The germline V gene encodes CDR1 MNHEY and CDR2 SVGAGI. The CDR3 loop spans 15 amino acids. V trimming: 5 bases; J trimming: 9 bases; junction bases outside the gene matches: 6. The chain employs TRBV6-5 and TRBJ2-1, with 14 bases lining up with TRBD2. The sequence was collected from a woman between 40 and 55 years old in good health and CMV-seronegative. The sequencing sample was made of PBMCs. Here the CDR3 reads CASSRLAGGGSEQFF. The CDR3 region has the DNA TGTGCCAGCAGTCGACTAGCGGGAGGGGGTAGTGAGCAGTTCTTC.